This T cell receptor beta chain was obtained from a study of shared clonotypes between healthy human individuals. The method was immunoSEQ multiplex PCR; TCRdb's version includes in-frame clones alone and lacks a portion of them. The sample consists of more than 1,200,000 clones, 97% to 99% of them appearing once. Trimming cost V 6 bases and J 2 bases; bases outside gene matches: 6. Germline V gives CDR1 KGHSH, CDR2 LQKENI. This CDR3 region has 16 residues. The gene calls are TRBV18 and TRBJ2-2; 10 nucleotides line up with TRBD2. Source material: naive CD4+ T cells sorted from blood. Subset in this sample: CD45RA+ positively selected. The source of this sequence is a man aged 25 to 45 in good health. The CDR3 protein is CASSRGLAVNTGELFF. CDR3 nucleotides: TGTGCCAGCTCCAGAGGACTAGCGGTTAACACCGGGGAGCTGTTTTTT.